The 5 T cell receptor beta chains below come from one sample, sequenced in a study of healthy donors' naive CD4 and CD8 T cells. A linear amplification protocol produced the TCR libraries from 450 to 500 ng of total RNA. TCRdb passed the reads through MiXCR, listing each CDR3 protein once. The sample carries roughly 200,000 distinct CDR3 sequences, over 60% recorded once. Sequenced material: naive CD4+ and CD8+ T cells sorted from blood, pooled from several donors. Receptor source: a pool of human donors in good health; the sample pools cells from several healthy donors.

This clonotype occurred a few times. V usage is TRBV5-5 and J usage is TRBJ2-5; D is perhaps TRBD2 (5 bases). V lost 0 bases and J lost 6, with 12 bases in between. This CDR3 region has 14 residues. Per the germline V gene, CDR1 is SGHKS and CDR2 is YYEKEE (reference sequence). The CDR3 DNA reads TGTGCCAGCAGCTTGGCCGACGGGGTGCAGACCCAGTACTTC. Translation gives CASSLADGVQTQYF.

This rearrangement joins TRBV18 to TRBJ2-3; 10 bases line up with TRBD1. J gave up 2 bases and V 4 bases, and 3 bases lay outside the gene matches. There are 15 residues in the CDR3. Germline assignment: CDR1 KGHSH and CDR2 LQKENI. CDR3 loop: CASSLDRGLTDTQYF. The CDR3 DNA reads as TGTGCCAGCTCACTTGACAGGGGGCTCACAGATACGCAGTATTTT.

This clonotype was recorded once. The chain uses TRBV20-1 and TRBJ2-3; D is undetermined. The germline V gene has CDR1 DFQATT and CDR2 SNEGSKA (reference sequence). V dropped 5 bases and J dropped 2 bases, with 17 bases sitting between them. The CDR3 is made up of 15 amino acids. The CDR3 sequence: CSARSPKANTDTQYF. CDR3 nucleotide sequence: TGCAGTGCTCGATCACCGAAAGCGAACACAGATACGCAGTATTTT.

V and J are TRBV29-1 and TRBJ2-7; TRBD1 matches at 7 bases. Trimming cost V 5 bases and J 0 bases; bases outside gene matches: 16. The CDR3 contains 17 residues. In germline, CDR1 is SQVTM, CDR2 ANQGSEA. The CDR3 loop is CSVSSGGPDPFSYEQYF. The CDR3 coding sequence is TGCAGCGTTTCCTCAGGGGGTCCAGATCCTTTCTCCTACGAGCAGTACTTC.

CDR3 nucleotides: TGCAGCGTTGGGGGACCGTTCGAGCAGTACTTC. Its translation is CSVGGPFEQYF. J is TRBJ2-7 and V is TRBV29-1; the D call may be TRBD1 or TRBD2 (5 bases each). Trimming pared 4 bases from V and 6 bases from J, leaving 10 bases between. The CDR3 spans 11 residues. The germline gives CDR1 SQVTM, CDR2 ANQGSEA.